These 25 T cell receptor beta chains share one sample of origin, sequenced in a study of T cell responses to AZD1222 COVID-19 vaccine. Profiling relied on immunoSEQ multiplex PCR, and the TCRdb table lists in-frame clones only, not all of them. The sample holds about 140,000 clones; roughly 90% are singletons and the top ten take 1.2% to 1.5%. The sample consisted of peripheral blood, taken on day 0 of AZD1222 vaccination. The receptors were sampled from an adult in good health.

J is TRBJ2-1 and V is TRBV30, with 10 bases lining up with TRBD2. Trimming cost V 5 bases and J 5 bases; bases outside gene matches: 6. CDR1 is GTSNPN, CDR2 SVGIG, per germline (reference sequence). This CDR3 contains 14 residues. The CDR3 DNA sequence: TGTGCCTGGTATCCAGCGGGAGGGAACAATGAGCAGTTCTTC. Translation: CAWYPAGGNNEQFF.

The rearrangement links TRBV7-9 to TRBJ1-2, with D uncertain. V gave up 3 bases and J gave up 7 bases, with 18 bases separating them. CDR1 is SEHNR, CDR2 FQNEAQ, per germline (reference sequence). This CDR3 comprises 15 residues. The CDR3 is CASSFGRQIVGGYTF. The DNA for the CDR3 is TGTGCCAGCAGCTTTGGTAGGCAAATTGTTGGTGGCTACACCTTC.

The chain is built from TRBV4-3 and TRBJ1-1; D possibly corresponds to TRBD1 (6 bases). The germline V gene has CDR1 LGHNA and CDR2 YSLEER. The CDR3 runs 15 residues. The V end lost 0 bases, the J end lost 4 bases, and 12 bases lay between the germline ends. The CDR3 loop is CASSQDRGGTTEAFF. The CDR3 region has the DNA TGCGCCAGCAGCCAAGATCGAGGGGGGACCACTGAAGCTTTCTTT.

The chain combines TRBV5-5 with TRBJ2-7, with TRBD1 identical over 8 bases. Germline lookup yields CDR1 SGHKS and CDR2 YYEKEE (reference sequence). V gave up 1 base and J gave up 3 bases; unmatched junction bases: 6. There are 15 residues in the CDR3. As DNA, the CDR3 is TGTGCCAGCAGCTTGCTTGGACAGGGCTACTACGAGCAGTACTTC. This encodes CASSLLGQGYYEQYF. The entire variable domain, with the rest obtained from reference TRBV5-5 and TRBJ2-7, is as follows: DAGVTQSPTHLIKTRGQQVTLRCSPISGHKSVSWYQQVLGQGPQFIFQYYEKEERGRGNFPDRFSARQFPNYSSELNVNALLLGDSALYLCASSLLGQGYYEQYFGPGTRLTVT.

Turning to this clone: Different DNA sequences within this sample yield the same CDR3. This rearrangement joins TRBV19 to TRBJ1-1; D gene unclear. The CDR3 runs 14 residues. V shed 1 base and J shed 1 base, with 7 bases lying between them. The germline V gene has CDR1 LNHDA and CDR2 SQIVND (reference sequence). Here the CDR3 reads CASSIVGGNTEAFF. DNA of the CDR3: TGTGCCAGTAGTATAGTAGGAGGGAACACTGAAGCTTTCTTT.

The genes are TRBV30 and TRBJ1-1, with TRBD1 as a possible D gene (5 bases). Deletions cut 4 bases from V and 5 bases from J, with 23 bases between. This CDR3 region has 16 residues. Per the germline V gene, CDR1 is GTSNPN and CDR2 is SVGIG (reference sequence). The CDR3, as DNA: TGTGCCTGGAAGCCGGGACTCGCCGGGGTGCAGACTGAAGCTTTCTTT. It yields the protein CAWKPGLAGVQTEAFF.

This clone is a singleton in its sample. The CDR3 nucleotides are TGTGCCAGCAGCCAAGATCTTCATGAAAAACTGTTTTTT. Protein sequence: CASSQDLHEKLFF. The chain couples TRBV3-1 (or the pseudogene TRBV3-2) to TRBJ1-4; D is unresolved. Between the trimmed V and J ends, which lost 0 bases and 6 bases, there was a span of 5 bases. The germline CDR1 and CDR2 sequences are LGHDT and YNNKEL (reference sequence). There are 13 residues in the CDR3.

This chain uses TRBV16 with TRBJ1-4, with 10 bases aligning to TRBD1. Germline CDR1 KGHSY, CDR2 FQNENV. Unmatched junction bases numbered 3, after V lost 2 bases and J lost 3 bases. This CDR3 contains 16 residues. CDR3 coding DNA: TGTGCCAGCAGCCAAGGGACAGGGGCCGCTAATGAAAAACTGTTTTTT. As protein: CASSQGTGAANEKLFF.

The J gene is TRBJ1-2, the V gene TRBV6-2 or TRBV6-3; maybe TRBD1 (6 bases). Germline-derived CDR1 and CDR2 are MNHEY and SVGEGT. V was trimmed by 5 bases and J by 2 bases, leaving 15 bases between them. This CDR3 has 15 residues. CDR3 residues: CASSLPWGANYGYTF. In nucleotides, the CDR3 is TGTGCCAGCAGTCTCCCGTGGGGGGCCAACTATGGCTACACCTTC.

The genes are TRBV2 and TRBJ1-2; D might be TRBD1 (6 bases). The germline V gene encodes CDR1 SNHLY and CDR2 FYNNEI. The CDR3 contains 14 residues. V shed 6 bases and J shed 6 bases, with 17 bases lying between them. The CDR3 DNA follows: TGTGCCAGCAGGCCTGTGAGGGGGGGCCATGGCTACACCTTC. Amino acids: CASRPVRGGHGYTF.

The chain employs TRBV3-1 (or the pseudogene TRBV3-2) and TRBJ2-7; 10 nucleotides align to TRBD1. CDR3 length: 15 residues. V gave up 4 bases and J gave up 2 bases; unmatched junction bases: 5. The germline V gene encodes CDR1 LGHDT and CDR2 YNNKEL (reference sequence). In nucleotides, the CDR3 is TGTGCCAGCAGCCTGTCCGGGACAGGGGCCTACGAGCAGTACTTC. This sequence encodes CASSLSGTGAYEQYF.

CDR3 nucleotide sequence: TGTGCCGCGCAAATGTTTGGTTCACCCCTCCACTTT. Its protein is CAAQMFGSPLHF. The V call is TRBV30, the J call TRBJ1-6; D is ambiguous. This CDR3 region has 12 residues. Germline-derived CDR1 and CDR2 are GTSNPN and SVGIG (reference sequence). V lost 8 bases to trimming and J lost 9 bases, with 14 bases between them.

The chain couples TRBV28 to TRBJ1-2; possible D gene TRBD1, 5 bases. Germline assignment: CDR1 MDHEN and CDR2 SYDVKM. With 3 bases removed from V and 0 bases from J, the gap between germline ends came to 11 bases. The CDR3 runs to 15 residues. CDR3 region: CASSLWGISNYGYTF. As DNA, the CDR3 is TGTGCCAGCAGTTTGTGGGGGATTTCTAACTATGGCTACACCTTC.

The chain uses TRBV27 and TRBJ1-6, with no clear D. V was clipped by 5 bases and J by 4 bases, with 6 bases between them. This CDR3 contains 13 residues. Looked up from germline, CDR1 is MNHEY and CDR2 is SMNVEV (reference sequence). CDR3 bases: TGTGCCAGCAGTCTCTCGTATAATTCACCCCTCCACTTT. Amino acids: CASSLSYNSPLHF.

This clone occurred once. The junction differs from germline at one of its ends, possibly a read error. The chain combines TRBV30 with TRBJ2-1; 14 bases align to TRBD2. Germline CDR1 and CDR2: GTSNPN and SVGIG (reference sequence). This CDR3 has 14 residues. CDR3 region: CAWSPGLAGVSSVF. The CDR3 nucleotides read TGTGCCTGGAGTCCGGGACTAGCGGGAGTGAGTTCAGTCTTC.

The CDR3 DNA reads TGCAGTGCTAGTGCAGGGCCGCCTGGCTACACCTTC. Its translation is CSASAGPPGYTF. The rearrangement links TRBV20-1 to TRBJ1-2; tentatively, D is TRBD1 (5 bases). The CDR3 contains 12 residues. V was trimmed by 3 bases and J by 7 bases, leaving 12 bases between them. Germline V lookup: CDR1 DFQATT, CDR2 SNEGSKA (reference sequence).

CDR3 sequence (DNA): TGTGCCTGGAGTGTACGGGTGAACACTGAAGCTTTCTTT. Its translation: CAWSVRVNTEAFF. The rearrangement links TRBV30 to TRBJ1-1; D unresolved. CDR1 and CDR2 (germline): GTSNPN, SVGIG (reference sequence). The CDR3 extends over 13 amino acids. Trimming left V 0 bases short and J 0 bases short, with 5 bases between.

V usage is TRBV19 and J usage is TRBJ1-5, with 7 nucleotides matching TRBD1. With V trimmed by 6 bases and J by 5 bases, 7 bases remained unmatched. CDR1 is LNHDA, CDR2 SQIVND, per germline (reference sequence). This CDR3 region has 14 residues. CDR3 amino acids: CASSAGDSYQPQHF. CDR3 bases: TGTGCCAGTAGCGCGGGGGACAGCTATCAGCCCCAGCATTTT.

The genes are TRBV6-4 and TRBJ2-2; no definite D call. Looked up from germline, CDR1 is MRHNA and CDR2 is SNTAGT. Trimming pared 7 bases from V and 6 bases from J, leaving 18 bases between. CDR3 length equals 15 residues. Here the CDR3 DNA reads TGTGCCAGCACGCCCTTCTCAACGGTCCCCGGGGAGCTGTTTTTT. Its translation is CASTPFSTVPGELFF.

This chain joins TRBV11-2 and TRBJ2-1; D may be TRBD2 (5 bases). Germline V gene data show CDR1 as SGHAT and CDR2 as FQNNGV. Trimming pared 5 bases from V and 1 base from J, leaving 24 bases between. This CDR3 has 19 amino acids. This CDR3 is CASSPLRAEAPLSYNEQFF. CDR3 nucleotide sequence: TGTGCCAGCAGCCCCCTTCGTGCGGAGGCTCCGCTGTCCTACAATGAGCAGTTCTTC.

The chain combines TRBV10-3 with TRBJ2-5; D is unclear. CDR1 and CDR2 (germline): ENHRY, SYGVKD. The CDR3 runs 11 residues. V lost 6 bases and J lost 3, with 5 bases in between. CDR3 nucleotide sequence: TGTGCCATCAGGGAAGAAGAGACCCAGTACTTC. Translating gives CAIREEETQYF.

The V and J genes are TRBV27 and TRBJ2-1, with TRBD2 as a possible D gene (5 bases). The ends were cut back, 8 bases at V and 0 bases at J, with 8 bases in the middle. Germline V gene data show CDR1 as MNHEY and CDR2 as SMNVEV (reference sequence). This CDR3 contains 13 residues. CDR3 residues: CASCEGSYNEQFF. The CDR3, as DNA: TGTGCCAGCTGTGAGGGCTCCTACAATGAGCAGTTCTTC.

The genes are TRBV28 and TRBJ2-1; no definite D call. Between the trimmed V and J ends, which lost 6 bases and 7 bases, there was a span of 10 bases. This CDR3 is built from 12 residues. Germline loops: CDR1 MDHEN, CDR2 SYDVKM. The CDR3, as DNA: TGTGCCAGCAGACAGAGACGGAATGAGCAGTTCTTC. Encoded protein: CASRQRRNEQFF.

V is TRBV11-2 and J is TRBJ2-7, with 8 bases that match TRBD1. The CDR3 is 19 residues long. Germline V lookup: CDR1 SGHAT, CDR2 FQNNGV. V trimming: 4 bases; J trimming: 4 bases; junction bases outside the gene matches: 21. The CDR3 DNA is TGTGCCAGCAGCTCGTGGTGGGTCGGACAGGGCAAGACCACGTACGAGCAGTACTTC. It specifies CASSSWWVGQGKTTYEQYF.

The V call is TRBV7-2, the J call TRBJ2-1, with 7 bases matching TRBD1. Trimming removed 1 base from V and 2 bases from J; junction bases left unmatched: 5. CDR1 is SGHTA, CDR2 FQGNSA, per germline. The CDR3 is 16 residues long. The CDR3 nucleotides are TGTGCCAGCAGCTTAGAAGACAGGGCACCCTACAATGAGCAGTTCTTC. Translating it yields CASSLEDRAPYNEQFF.